This TCR beta chain was obtained from a study of T cell responses to AZD1222 COVID-19 vaccine. Whole-study findings and limits: Most donors were white British and more were female, and clonal diversity was possibly underestimated. Within unmutated variant regions lay the reported targets of nearly half of spike-specific TCRs. No repertoire was sampled before or during the peak T cell response, only after it.

Germline V gene lookup returns CDR1 MNHEY and CDR2 SMNVEV (reference sequence). The CDR3 is made up of 10 amino acids. The ends were cut back, 8 bases at V and 5 bases at J, with 7 bases in the middle. Produced via immunoSEQ multiplex PCR; TCRdb's table is partial and in-frame only. The sample shows 99,000 or so clones, 89% of them seen only once. Details on this clone: Its target is not known.

This TCR was sampled from an adult in good health. The rearrangement uses TRBV27 and TRBJ2-7; D is unresolved. This specimen was peripheral blood, taken on day 0 of AZD1222 vaccination. CDR3: CASGRDEQYF. DNA for the CDR3: TGTGCCAGCGGTAGAGACGAGCAGTACTTC.